This T cell receptor (beta chain) was recovered during a study of cytomegalovirus exposure and HLA in healthy donors. Study overall: An earlier analysis found 95 million to 140 million unique TCR beta sequences from about 190 million T cells.

Study-wide results and caveats: There was a cluster of highly shared sequence variants that was likely a sequencing artifact. Listed as cytomegalovirus-associated were over 150 TCR beta chains.

Primers for the PCR totalled 60 Vbeta and 13 Jbeta. Only in-frame clones appear in the TCRdb table, and some are missing; sequencing was by immunoSEQ multiplex PCR. The profile shows about 120,000 clones, approximately 80% of them singletons. Healthy people donating bone marrow made up the donors. Germline V gives CDR1 SEHNR, CDR2 FQNEAQ (reference sequence). V trimming: 4 bases; J trimming: 5 bases; junction bases outside the gene matches: 6. CDR3 length: 16 amino acids. Notes on this clone: What it binds is unknown.

The TCR comes from a woman between 40 and 50 years old in good health and CMV-seropositive. This chain uses TRBV7-9 with TRBJ2-3, with TRBD2 matching 13 bases. Material for sequencing was PBMCs. CDR3 coding DNA: TGTGCCAGCAGCTCCGGACTAGCGGGGGCGGAAGATACGCAGTATTTT. This gives the protein CASSSGLAGAEDTQYF.